These 27 T cell receptor beta chains were sequenced from one sample in a study of STAT5B mutations in CD4+ large granular lymphocyte leukemia. Sequenced by immunoSEQ multiplex PCR; TCRdb stores in-frame clones only, minus some. The repertoire has 34,000 or so clones, about 85% of them found once; the top ten carry less than 4.5%. Sequenced input: CD4+ T cells from blood buffy coats. These receptors were obtained from a human donor in good health.

The chain links TRBV28 to TRBJ1-4; the match to TRBD1 covers 7 bases. There are 12 residues in the CDR3. V dropped 9 bases and J dropped 8; count of bases not matched to a gene: 6. Germline loops: CDR1 MDHEN, CDR2 SYDVKM. The CDR3, as DNA: TGTGCCAGTCAGACAGGGCTCGAAAAACTGTTTTTT. This gives the protein CASQTGLEKLFF. Using reference TRBV28 and TRBJ1-4 for the parts outside the CDR3, the full variable domain is DVKVTQSSRYLVKRTGEKVFLECVQDMDHENMFWYRQDPGLGLRLIYFSYDVKMKEKGDIPEGYSVSREKKERFSLILESASTNQTSMYLCASQTGLEKLFFGSGTQLSVL.

The chain employs TRBV28 and TRBJ2-2; 8 nucleotides align to TRBD1. Per germline, CDR1 MDHEN and CDR2 SYDVKM. After removal of 10 bases from V and 5 bases from J, the junction contained 3 bases not matched to a gene. The CDR3 runs 12 residues. This CDR3 reads CANDRGTGELFF. The CDR3 DNA is TGTGCCAACGACAGGGGTACCGGGGAGCTGTTTTTT.

The chain couples TRBV6-5 to TRBJ1-1, with D possibly TRBD1 on 5 matching bases. V lost 6 bases and J lost 2, with 13 bases in between. The CDR3 has 14 amino acids. Germline assignment: CDR1 MNHEY and CDR2 SVGAGI. The CDR3 loop is CASRFGAFNTEAFF. CDR3 DNA: TGTGCCAGCAGATTCGGGGCCTTTAACACTGAAGCTTTCTTT.

The chain links TRBV2 to TRBJ1-3; TRBD1 agrees at 7 bases. Germline trimming cut 5 bases from V and 10 bases from J; bases unmatched to any gene: 8. Germline CDR1 is SNHLY and CDR2 is FYNNEI. The length of the CDR3 is 13 residues. CDR3: CASSPIKGATIYF. DNA for the CDR3: TGTGCCAGCAGTCCCATTAAGGGGGCGACCATATATTTT.

The CDR3: CASSQETVAGGRVEQYF. In DNA, the CDR3 is TGTGCCAGCAGCCAAGAAACTGTAGCGGGAGGACGAGTCGAGCAGTACTTC. The chain has TRBV4-2 and TRBJ2-7; TRBD2 matches at 10 bases. V trimming: 0 bases; J trimming: 6 bases; junction bases outside the gene matches: 11. The CDR3 runs to 17 residues. Germline CDR1 and CDR2: LGHNA and YNFKEQ.

The V call is TRBV27, the J call TRBJ2-1; D is possibly TRBD2 (6 bases). The CDR3 runs to 15 residues. Trimming shortened V by 6 bases and J by 7 bases, and 19 bases separated the two germline ends. Germline V gene lookup returns CDR1 MNHEY and CDR2 SMNVEV (reference sequence). CDR3 sequence: CASSLIRGSGNEQFF. CDR3 sequence (DNA): TGTGCCAGCAGCCTAATCCGGGGGTCGGGGAATGAGCAGTTCTTC.

V is TRBV7-9 and J is TRBJ1-4; D is undetermined. Germline V gene lookup returns CDR1 SEHNR and CDR2 FQNEAQ (reference sequence). CDR3 length: 11 amino acids. Trimming took off 3 bases at V and 7 bases at J, with 3 bases between the two ends. CDR3 residues: CASSFSEKLFF. In nucleotides, the CDR3 is TGTGCCAGCAGCTTTAGTGAAAAACTGTTTTTT.

The chain uses TRBV7-8 and TRBJ2-7, with 10 bases identical to TRBD2. Germline V gene sequence: CDR1 SGHVS, CDR2 FQNEAQ. V dropped 4 bases and J dropped 2; count of bases not matched to a gene: 8. This CDR3 spans 16 amino acids. CDR3 region: CASSWYNLAGAYEQYF. The CDR3 nucleotides read TGTGCCAGCAGCTGGTACAATCTAGCGGGGGCCTACGAGCAGTACTTC.

The chain uses TRBV27 and TRBJ2-1; 8 bases align to TRBD2. Trimming removed 5 bases from V and 0 bases from J; junction bases left unmatched: 9. The CDR3 loop spans 17 amino acids. Germline V gene sequence: CDR1 MNHEY, CDR2 SMNVEV (reference sequence). This CDR3 is CASSPRRGRSSYNEQFF. The CDR3 DNA sequence: TGTGCCAGCAGTCCCCGACGCGGGAGGAGCTCCTACAATGAGCAGTTCTTC.

The V and J genes are TRBV14 and TRBJ2-1, with 9 bases identical to TRBD2. Trimming at V came to 6 bases and at J to 7 bases, leaving 7 bases not matched to a gene. Germline loops: CDR1 SGHDN, CDR2 FVKESK. This CDR3 has 14 amino acids. CDR3 bases: TGTGCCAGCAGAGGGACTAGCTCGGGGAATGAGCAGTTCTTC. It codes for CASRGTSSGNEQFF.

The chain links TRBV6-1 to TRBJ1-1, with 7 bases identical to TRBD1. This CDR3 has 15 residues. Germline CDR1 reads MNHNS; CDR2 reads SASEGT. Trimming cost V 5 bases and J 1 base; bases outside gene matches: 7. The CDR3 here is CASSKGGTANTEAFF. Here the CDR3 DNA reads TGTGCCAGCAGTAAGGGCGGGACAGCGAACACTGAAGCTTTCTTT.

This clone was recorded only once. The chain joins TRBV30 to TRBJ2-4; 14 bases match TRBD2. The junction had 6 bases not matched to a gene; V was cut back by 5 bases and J by 12 bases. The CDR3 length is 13 residues. The V gene's germline CDR1 is GTSNPN and CDR2 SVGIG (reference sequence). The CDR3 reads CAWETSGRAAQYF. The CDR3 coding sequence is TGTGCCTGGGAGACTAGCGGGAGGGCAGCTCAGTACTTC.

The CDR3 is CRTATNYEQYF. CDR3 bases: TGTCGGACAGCGACAAACTACGAGCAGTACTTC. The chain has TRBV28 and TRBJ2-7, with a tentative D call TRBD1 (6 bases). The CDR3 has 11 residues. Germline CDR1 and CDR2: MDHEN and SYDVKM. The full variable domain, completed using reference TRBV28 and TRBJ2-7, is DVKVTQSSRYLVKRTGEKVFLECVQDMDHENMFWYRQDPGLGLRLIYFSYDVKMKEKGDIPEGYSVSREKKERFSLILESASTNQTSMYLCRTATNYEQYFGPGTRLTVT.

The DNA for the CDR3 is TGCGCCAGCAGCTTGGCCGTCGGGGTTCTCTACGAGCAGTACTTC. It codes for CASSLAVGVLYEQYF. The gene calls are TRBV5-1 and TRBJ2-7; D is possibly TRBD2 (5 bases). Deletions cut 0 bases from V and 3 bases from J, with 13 bases between. Germline V gives CDR1 SGHRS, CDR2 YFSETQ. The CDR3 runs 15 residues.

The chain joins TRBV19 to TRBJ1-1; TRBD1 matches at 7 bases. This CDR3 has 15 amino acids. Germline assignment: CDR1 LNHDA and CDR2 SQIVND (reference sequence). Trimming at V came to 6 bases and at J to 8 bases, leaving 15 bases not matched to a gene. The CDR3 is CASRPMQGGTPEAFF. Written as DNA, the CDR3 is TGTGCCAGTAGGCCAATGCAGGGGGGCACACCCGAAGCTTTCTTT.

In DNA, the CDR3 is TGTGCCAGCAGCCTCCGGACAGGAAAGAGGGATACGCAGTATTTT. This gives the protein CASSLRTGKRDTQYF. The chain is built from TRBV28 and TRBJ2-3; TRBD1 matches at 7 bases. CDR1 is MDHEN and CDR2 is SYDVKM in the germline V gene. V lost 6 bases to trimming and J lost 6 bases; unmatched junction nucleotides: 12. The CDR3 loop spans 15 amino acids.

This chain uses TRBV10-1 with TRBJ1-1; D is ambiguous. The germline V gene encodes CDR1 WNHNN and CDR2 SYGVQD (reference sequence). The V end lost 5 bases, the J end lost 6 bases, and 16 bases lay between the germline ends. The length of the CDR3 is 14 residues. The CDR3 sequence is CASSHSGYAAEAFF. CDR3 sequence (DNA): TGCGCCAGCAGTCACTCGGGGTATGCGGCTGAAGCTTTCTTT.

The chain recombines TRBV14 with TRBJ1-1, with 7 bases identical to TRBD1. The V gene end was trimmed by 7 bases and the J gene end by 3 bases; junction bases not matched to a gene: 14. Germline loops: CDR1 SGHDN, CDR2 FVKESK. This CDR3 has 16 amino acids. The DNA for the CDR3 is TGTGCCAGCAAACCCTTGGGAAGGGGGCTTGACACTGAAGCTTTCTTT. Amino acids: CASKPLGRGLDTEAFF.

The chain recombines TRBV19 with TRBJ2-1; D is tentatively TRBD1 or TRBD2 (5 bases each). The CDR3 runs to 14 residues. Germline V gives CDR1 LNHDA, CDR2 SQIVND (reference sequence). Trimming removed 3 bases from V and 7 bases from J, with 13 bases in between. CDR3 sequence: CASSIWGNRNEQFF. The CDR3 coding sequence is TGTGCCAGTAGTATTTGGGGGAATAGGAATGAGCAGTTCTTC.

This clone was seen only once. The chain uses TRBV7-2 and TRBJ1-5; perhaps TRBD1 as D (6 bases). This CDR3 is 13 amino acids long. The V end was cut by 4 bases, the J end by 6 bases, with 10 bases between. From germline, CDR1 is SGHTA and CDR2 FQGNSA. The CDR3 DNA sequence: TGTGCCAGCAGCTCGGACAGTAGTCAGCCCCAGCATTTT. This gives the protein CASSSDSSQPQHF.

This sequence joins TRBV11-2 and TRBJ2-1, with 9 bases identical to TRBD2. Germline loops: CDR1 SGHAT, CDR2 FQNNGV. J lost 4 bases, V lost 4 bases, and 5 bases had no gene match. The CDR3 runs 15 residues. CDR3 sequence reads: CASSSTSGYYNEQFF. CDR3 DNA sequence: TGTGCCAGCAGCTCAACTAGCGGGTATTACAATGAGCAGTTCTTC.

This clone was counted a single time. The chain recombines TRBV7-2 with TRBJ2-7, with D hard to call. V lost 1 base, J lost 2 bases, and 9 bases lay in between. Per the germline V gene, CDR1 is SGHTA and CDR2 is FQGNSA. The CDR3 is 14 amino acids. In nucleotides, the CDR3 is TGTGCCAGCAGCTTAGTACACGCTACCTACGAGCAGTACTTC. Its protein is CASSLVHATYEQYF.

This chain connects TRBV4-3 to TRBJ1-3; no firm D call. Trimming took 1 base from V and 1 from J, leaving 5 bases between them. This CDR3 is built from 14 residues. Germline loops: CDR1 LGHNA, CDR2 YSLEER. The CDR3: CASSQGASGNTIYF. CDR3 sequence (DNA): TGCGCCAGCAGCCAAGGTGCGTCTGGAAACACCATATATTTT.

The rearrangement uses TRBV27 and TRBJ2-5; D possibly corresponds to TRBD2 (6 bases). Germline CDR1 reads MNHEY; CDR2 reads SMNVEV (reference sequence). The germline V and J ends were trimmed by 5 bases and 5 bases, with 18 bases remaining between them. CDR3 size: 15 residues. The CDR3 region has the DNA TGTGCCAGCAGTATATTAAGTGGGGGGTTGGAGACCCAGTACTTC. Protein: CASSILSGGLETQYF.

V gene TRBV28 combines with J gene TRBJ2-3; 9 bases fit TRBD2. Trimming cost V 5 bases and J 3 bases; bases outside gene matches: 15. The CDR3 contains 18 residues. The germline V gene has CDR1 MDHEN and CDR2 SYDVKM. CDR3 bases: TGTGCCAGCAGTCCCGTCTGGATAGCGGGAGCAAGGACAGATACGCAGTATTTT. This sequence encodes CASSPVWIAGARTDTQYF. Complete variable domain (other parts from reference TRBV28 and TRBJ2-3): DVKVTQSSRYLVKRTGEKVFLECVQDMDHENMFWYRQDPGLGLRLIYFSYDVKMKEKGDIPEGYSVSREKKERFSLILESASTNQTSMYLCASSPVWIAGARTDTQYFGPGTRLTVL.

The chain links TRBV10-3 to TRBJ2-7; perhaps TRBD1 as D (6 bases). Trimming took 8 bases from V and 0 from J, leaving 14 bases between them. Per germline, CDR1 ENHRY and CDR2 SYGVKD. The CDR3 runs 14 residues. Here the CDR3 reads CAIRRGTGSYEQYF. CDR3 in DNA: TGTGCCATCCGCAGGGGTACCGGCTCCTACGAGCAGTACTTC.

The chain couples TRBV6-1 to TRBJ1-2, with 8 positions matching TRBD1. V was clipped by 11 bases and J by 4 bases; unmatched bases: 6. Germline V lookup: CDR1 MNHNS, CDR2 SASEGT. This CDR3 spans 12 amino acids. CDR3 loop: CASQGQVYGYTF. The CDR3 region has the DNA TGTGCCTCCCAGGGACAGGTCTATGGCTACACCTTC.